The 16 T cell receptor beta chains below were found in one sample sequenced in a study of OX40 agonist ivuxolimab in advanced cancers. Here immunoSEQ multiplex PCR was the method, and the copy in TCRdb shows in-frame clones only, minus some. The table includes roughly 89,000 clones, around 83% detected once. This specimen consisted of CD4+ or CD8+ T cells sorted from blood, obtained in a trial of the OX40 agonist ivuxolimab. The receptors here all came from an adult with an advanced solid tumor such as melanoma, head and neck, liver or kidney cancer.

V and J are TRBV5-8 and TRBJ2-1; weak D call: TRBD1 (7 bases). CDR1 is SGHTS, CDR2 YDEGEE, per germline. Trimming shortened V by 4 bases and J by 2 bases, and 22 bases separated the two germline ends. This CDR3 region has 18 residues. The CDR3 nucleotides read TGTGCCAGCAGCCTAACTAAGCGGGCAGGGGGTACCTACAATGAGCAGTTCTTC. This gives the protein CASSLTKRAGGTYNEQFF. Based on the CDR3 plus reference TRBV5-8 and TRBJ2-1, the full variable domain is EAGVTQSPTHLIKTRGQQATLRCSPISGHTSVYWYQQALGLGLQFLLWYDEGEERNRGNFPPRFSGRQFPNYSSELNVNALELEDSALYLCASSLTKRAGGTYNEQFFGPGTRLTVL.

The sample holds a few counts of this clone. The DNA of the CDR3 is TGTGCCAGCAGCCGGCAAGGGCTCGAGCAGTACTTC. Translation gives CASSRQGLEQYF. The J gene is TRBJ2-7, the V gene TRBV11-2; D remains ambiguous. V dropped 5 bases and J dropped 6 bases, with 11 bases sitting between them. CDR3 length equals 12 residues. CDR1 SGHAT and CDR2 FQNNGV come from the germline V gene.

This chain joins TRBV29-1 and TRBJ1-1; D might be TRBD1 (6 bases). CDR3 length: 12 amino acids. The germline V and J ends were trimmed by 8 bases and 2 bases, with 12 bases remaining between them. The V gene's germline CDR1 is SQVTM and CDR2 ANQGSEA. The CDR3 DNA reads TGCAGCACCCGGGACACCAACACTGAAGCTTTCTTT. Protein product: CSTRDTNTEAFF.

The chain carries TRBV4-1 and TRBJ2-2; TRBD1 agrees at 8 bases. The ends lost 4 bases at V and 7 bases at J; junction bases unmatched: 11. CDR3 length: 16 residues. Germline loops: CDR1 MGHRA, CDR2 YSYEKL. CDR3 residues: CASSLSFRGLVGELFF. CDR3 bases: TGCGCCAGCAGCCTGTCTTTCAGGGGGCTTGTCGGGGAGCTGTTTTTT.

This chain uses TRBV10-1 with TRBJ1-1; 7 nucleotides agree with TRBD1. CDR3 size: 16 residues. The V segment lost 3 bases and the J segment 4 bases; nucleotides outside the gene matches: 11. Looked up from germline, CDR1 is WNHNN and CDR2 is SYGVQD (reference sequence). CDR3 region: CASSEWPGTVFTEAFF. CDR3 sequence (DNA): TGCGCCAGCAGTGAATGGCCCGGGACAGTATTCACTGAAGCTTTCTTT.

The V and J genes are TRBV5-4 and TRBJ1-2; 11 bases line up with TRBD1. There are 16 residues in the CDR3. Trimming took 3 bases from V and 2 from J; bases not matched to a gene: 6. Germline values: CDR1 SGHNT, CDR2 YYREEE (reference sequence). The CDR3 region has the DNA TGTGCCAGCAGCTCAACCGGGACAGGGGGGAACTATGGCTACACCTTC. Amino acids: CASSSTGTGGNYGYTF.

This chain links TRBV10-2 with TRBJ2-1; TRBD2 agrees at 7 bases. This CDR3 is 12 amino acids long. CDR1 WSHSY and CDR2 SAAADI come from the germline V gene. Germline trimming cut 8 bases from V and 11 bases from J; bases unmatched to any gene: 9. The CDR3 nucleotides are TGCGCCAGCTGGGGACGGGGGGAGAAGCAGTTCTTC. Amino acids: CASWGRGEKQFF.

In regard to this clone: The germline gene is not matched at one end of the junction; a read error may be the cause. The chain links TRBV6-6 to TRBJ2-5, with a tentative D call TRBD1 (6 bases). This CDR3 has 14 amino acids. CDR1 is MNHNY and CDR2 is SVGAGI in the germline V gene (reference sequence). CDR3 coding DNA: TGTGCCAGCAGTGACTCAGGGGCGCAAGAGACCCAGTACTTC. As protein: CASSDSGAQETQYF.

CDR3 nucleotide sequence: TGTGCCAGTATAGGGGGCCCCAATCAGCCCCAGCATTTT. Its translation is CASIGGPNQPQHF. The genes are TRBV19 and TRBJ1-5, with 7 bases identical to TRBD1. From germline, CDR1 is LNHDA and CDR2 SQIVND (reference sequence). The CDR3 is 13 amino acids. V lost 7 bases to trimming and J lost 3 bases; unmatched junction nucleotides: 3.

This clone was counted a few times. The rearrangement links TRBV25-1 to TRBJ2-2, with 7 bases fitting TRBD2. The length of the CDR3 is 14 residues. Germline assignment: CDR1 MGHDK and CDR2 SYGVNS. The V segment lost 2 bases and the J segment 8 bases; nucleotides outside the gene matches: 5. This chain's CDR3 is CASSEAGRRGELFF. In nucleotides, the CDR3 is TGTGCCAGCAGTGAAGCCGGGAGGAGAGGGGAGCTGTTTTTT.

The chain recombines TRBV2 with TRBJ2-3, with a tentative D call TRBD1 (5 bases). V lost 3 bases, J lost 4 bases, and 8 bases lay in between. The germline CDR1 and CDR2 sequences are SNHLY and FYNNEI. The CDR3 consists of 13 residues. The CDR3 coding sequence is TGTGCCAGCAGTGAGGGCAGGGCAGATACGCAGTATTTT. Translation gives CASSEGRADTQYF.

The CDR3 sequence: CAISLQEYNEQFF. As DNA, the CDR3 is TGTGCCATCAGCTTACAGGAGTACAATGAGCAGTTCTTC. This chain connects TRBV10-3 to TRBJ2-1, with D possibly matching TRBD1 (5 bases). Per germline, CDR1 ENHRY and CDR2 SYGVKD. The germline V and J ends were trimmed by 6 bases and 4 bases, with 10 bases remaining between them. The CDR3 sequence is 13 residues long.

The rearrangement links TRBV18 to TRBJ1-4, with 7 bases matching TRBD1. Per the germline V gene, CDR1 is KGHSH and CDR2 is LQKENI. Germline trimming cut 3 bases from V and 8 bases from J; bases unmatched to any gene: 9. This CDR3 is built from 15 residues. The CDR3 nucleotides read TGTGCCAGCTCACCTTACCAGGGGGAGGCCGAAAAACTGTTTTTT. Translation gives CASSPYQGEAEKLFF. The variable domain in full, with the rest retrieved from reference TRBV18 and TRBJ1-4, is NAGVMQNPRHLVRRRGQEARLRCSPMKGHSHVYWYRQLPEEGLKFMVYLQKENIIDESGMPKERFSAEFPKEGPSILRIQQVVRGDSAAYFCASSPYQGEAEKLFFGSGTQLSVL.

The chain recombines TRBV13 with TRBJ1-1; weak D call: TRBD1 (6 bases). V lost 6 bases, J lost 1 base, and 9 bases lay in between. The CDR3 extends over 13 amino acids. Germline V gives CDR1 PRHDT, CDR2 FYEKMQ (reference sequence). The CDR3 protein is CASRRTENTEAFF. In DNA, the CDR3 is TGTGCCAGCAGAAGGACAGAGAACACTGAAGCTTTCTTT.

The chain combines TRBV12-5 with TRBJ2-1; D may be TRBD2 (5 bases). Germline CDR1 reads LGHNT; CDR2 reads FRNRAP. The ends were cut back, 5 bases at V and 9 bases at J, with 20 bases in the middle. This CDR3 contains 15 residues. CDR3 bases: TGTGCTAGTGGTACCCGGGAACCGGCCCATGGTGAGCAGTTCTTC. The encoded protein is CASGTREPAHGEQFF. Based on the CDR3 plus reference TRBV12-5 and TRBJ2-1, the full variable domain is DARVTQTPRHKVTEMGQEVTMRCQPILGHNTVFWYRQTMMQGLELLAYFRNRAPLDDSGMPKDRFSAEMPDATLATLKIQPSEPRDSAVYFCASGTREPAHGEQFFGPGTRLTVL.

The genes are TRBV30 and TRBJ2-7, with D possibly matching TRBD1 (5 bases). Looked up from germline, CDR1 is GTSNPN and CDR2 is SVGIG (reference sequence). CDR3 length equals 11 residues. V was shortened by 5 bases and J by 6 bases, with 11 bases between the two germline ends. This CDR3 reads CAWRRAGEQYF. The CDR3 coding sequence is TGTGCCTGGCGCAGGGCAGGCGAGCAGTACTTC.